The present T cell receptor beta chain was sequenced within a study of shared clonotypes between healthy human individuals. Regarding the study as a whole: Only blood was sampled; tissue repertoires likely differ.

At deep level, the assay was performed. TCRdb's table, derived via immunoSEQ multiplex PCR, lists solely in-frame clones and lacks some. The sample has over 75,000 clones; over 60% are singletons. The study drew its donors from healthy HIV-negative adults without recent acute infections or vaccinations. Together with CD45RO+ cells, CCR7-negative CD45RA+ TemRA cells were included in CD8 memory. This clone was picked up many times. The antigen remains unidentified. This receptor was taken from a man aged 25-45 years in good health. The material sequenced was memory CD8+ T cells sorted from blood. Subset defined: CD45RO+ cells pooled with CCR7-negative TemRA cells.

The CDR3 DNA sequence: TGTGCCAGTAGTATAGATGGCGGACTAGCGGCAATTACCGGGGAGCTGTTTTTT. Translation: CASSIDGGLAAITGELFF. V and J are TRBV19 and TRBJ2-2; 10 nucleotides agree with TRBD2. J was trimmed by 5 bases and V by 0 bases; bases with no gene match: 9. The germline gives CDR1 LNHDA, CDR2 SQIVND (reference sequence). This CDR3 spans 18 amino acids.